These T cell receptor beta chains were read from a single sample in a study of CD8 T cells in ankylosing spondylitis. TCRdb recomputed calls from the 5' RACE reads with MiXCR, one row per CDR3 protein. The sample comprises a few hundred thousand distinct CDR3 sequences, 7.5% to 9% of which are singletons, and less than 15% rests with the top ten. The sample consisted of blood, either unsorted or a sorted T cell fraction (not recorded which). The receptors shown here come from a male donor with ankylosing spondylitis. The CDR3 runs from the conserved cysteine through the conserved F or W. A D gene is named only where the DNA matches it firmly. Some rows have no size entry. The others give once, few or many, or a class for an expanded clone.

v_gene: TRBV28; d_gene: -; j_gene: TRBJ1-5; abundance: few; CDR3nt: TGTGCCGGACAAAAGGGGCAGGGGATAGTCGGCAATCAGCCCCAGCATTTT; CDR3aa: CAGQKGQGIVGNQPQHF
v_gene: TRBV29-1; d_gene: -; j_gene: TRBJ1-5; abundance: few; CDR3nt: TGCAGCGTTGGTGACAGGAGCCAGCCCCAGCATTTT; CDR3aa: CSVGDRSQPQHF
v_gene: TRBV6-2/TRBV6-3; d_gene: TRBD2; j_gene: TRBJ2-1; abundance: many; CDR3nt: TGTGCCAGCACTGGGACTAGCTCCTACAATGAGCAGTTCTTC; CDR3aa: CASTGTSSYNEQFF
v_gene: TRBV3-1; d_gene: -; j_gene: TRBJ2-3; abundance: few; CDR3nt: TGTGCCAGCAGCCAAGGAGCGGATAGCACAGATACGCAGTATTTT; CDR3aa: CASSQGADSTDTQYF
v_gene: TRBV7-9; d_gene: -; j_gene: TRBJ1-1; abundance: few; CDR3nt: TGTGCCAGCCTAACAGGGAATAATGAAGCTTTCTTT; CDR3aa: CASLTGNNEAFF
v_gene: TRBV6-5; d_gene: TRBD2; j_gene: TRBJ2-7; abundance: -; CDR3nt: TGTGCCAGCAGTTACACGGGAAGCGGGAGGGGCTACGAGCAGTACTTC; CDR3aa: CASSYTGSGRGYEQYF
v_gene: TRBV5-1; d_gene: -; j_gene: TRBJ2-7; abundance: -; CDR3nt: TGCGCCAGCAGCACCACATCAAGCGCTACTCTCACCTACGAGCAGTACTTC; CDR3aa: CASSTTSSATLTYEQYF
v_gene: TRBV19; d_gene: TRBD2; j_gene: TRBJ2-7; abundance: few; CDR3nt: TGTGCCAGTAGTATGAGAGCGGGAGAGAGGGAGCAGTACTTC; CDR3aa: CASSMRAGEREQYF
v_gene: TRBV7-9; d_gene: -; j_gene: TRBJ2-5; abundance: many; CDR3nt: TGTGCCAGCAGCTTAGTGGCAATGGAGACCCAGTACTTC; CDR3aa: CASSLVAMETQYF
v_gene: TRBV19; d_gene: TRBD2; j_gene: TRBJ2-1; abundance: few; CDR3nt: TGTGCCAGTAGAGAGGTAGCGGGGCTAAATGAGCAGTTCTTC; CDR3aa: CASREVAGLNEQFF
v_gene: TRBV7-9; d_gene: -; j_gene: TRBJ2-7; abundance: few; CDR3nt: TGTGCCAGCAGCTCCGAGGGCGGAGGGCTCCCGCAGTACTTC; CDR3aa: CASSSEGGGLPQYF
v_gene: TRBV12-3/TRBV12-4; d_gene: -; j_gene: TRBJ2-1; abundance: many; CDR3nt: TGTGCCAGCAGTTTAGGGGCTATTCGGTACAATGAGCAGTTCTTC; CDR3aa: CASSLGAIRYNEQFF
v_gene: TRBV7-2; d_gene: TRBD1; j_gene: TRBJ2-5; abundance: -; CDR3nt: TGTGCCAGCAGCATTCAGACAGGGGGTGAAGAGACCCAGTACTTC; CDR3aa: CASSIQTGGEETQYF
v_gene: TRBV4-3; d_gene: TRBD1; j_gene: TRBJ1-6; abundance: -; CDR3nt: TGCGCCAGCAGCCAGGGACAGGGTGAAAATAATTCACCCCTCCACTTT; CDR3aa: CASSQGQGENNSPLHF
v_gene: TRBV27; d_gene: TRBD2; j_gene: TRBJ2-3; abundance: many; CDR3nt: TGTGCCAGCAGGGGACTAGCGGGAAACACAGATACGCAGTATTTT; CDR3aa: CASRGLAGNTDTQYF
v_gene: TRBV20-1; d_gene: TRBD1; j_gene: TRBJ1-2; abundance: few; CDR3nt: TGCAGTGCTACAGGGGGCGGTACTGGCTACACCTTC; CDR3aa: CSATGGGTGYTF
v_gene: TRBV20-1; d_gene: TRBD1; j_gene: TRBJ1-5; abundance: many; CDR3nt: TGCAGTGCTGCACCGGGACAGGGTGAACAGCCCCAGCATTTT; CDR3aa: CSAAPGQGEQPQHF